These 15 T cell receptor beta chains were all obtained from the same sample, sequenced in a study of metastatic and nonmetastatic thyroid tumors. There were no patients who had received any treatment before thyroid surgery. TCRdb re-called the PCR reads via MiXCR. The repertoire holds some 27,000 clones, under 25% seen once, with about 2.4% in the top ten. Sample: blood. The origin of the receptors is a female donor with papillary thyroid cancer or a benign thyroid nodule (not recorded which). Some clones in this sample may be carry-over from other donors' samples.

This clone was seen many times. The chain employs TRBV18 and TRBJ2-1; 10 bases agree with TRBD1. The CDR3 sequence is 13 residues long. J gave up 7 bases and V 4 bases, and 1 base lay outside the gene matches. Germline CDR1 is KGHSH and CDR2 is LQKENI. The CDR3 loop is CASSRDRGNEQFF. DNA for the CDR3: TGTGCCAGCTCACGGGACAGGGGAAATGAGCAGTTCTTC.

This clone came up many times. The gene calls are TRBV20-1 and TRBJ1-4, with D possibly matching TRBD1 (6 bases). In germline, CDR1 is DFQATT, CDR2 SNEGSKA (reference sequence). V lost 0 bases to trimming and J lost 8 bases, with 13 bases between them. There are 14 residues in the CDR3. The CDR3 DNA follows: TGCAGTGCTAGAGATCCCGGCAGGGGCGAAAAACTGTTTTTT. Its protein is CSARDPGRGEKLFF.

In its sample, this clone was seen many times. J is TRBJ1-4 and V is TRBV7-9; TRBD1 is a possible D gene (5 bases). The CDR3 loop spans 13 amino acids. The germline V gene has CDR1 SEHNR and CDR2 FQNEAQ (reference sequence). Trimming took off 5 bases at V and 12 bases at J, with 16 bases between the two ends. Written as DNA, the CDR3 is TGTGCCAGCAGCCCCACCGACAGCAGGGAACTGTTTTTT. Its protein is CASSPTDSRELFF.

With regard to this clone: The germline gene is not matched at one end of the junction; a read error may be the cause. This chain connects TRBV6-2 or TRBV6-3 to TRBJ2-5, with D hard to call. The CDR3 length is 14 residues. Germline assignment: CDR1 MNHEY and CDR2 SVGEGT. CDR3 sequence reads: CASIYGQTQETQYF. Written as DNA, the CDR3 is TGTGCCAGCATTTACGGGCAGACCCAAGAGACGCAGTACTTC.

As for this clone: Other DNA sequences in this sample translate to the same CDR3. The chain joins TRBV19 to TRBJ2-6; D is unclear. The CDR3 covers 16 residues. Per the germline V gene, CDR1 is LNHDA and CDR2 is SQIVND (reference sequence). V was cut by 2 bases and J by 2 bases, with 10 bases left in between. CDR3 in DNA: TGTGCCAGTAGTATATCCGCGTTTCCTGGGGCCAACGTCCTGACTTTC. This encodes CASSISAFPGANVLTF.

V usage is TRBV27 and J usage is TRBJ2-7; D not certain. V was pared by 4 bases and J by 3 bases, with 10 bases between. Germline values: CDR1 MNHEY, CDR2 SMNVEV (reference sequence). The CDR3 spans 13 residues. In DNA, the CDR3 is TGTGCCAGCAGTTGGGAAAAACTCTACGAGCAGTACTTC. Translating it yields CASSWEKLYEQYF.

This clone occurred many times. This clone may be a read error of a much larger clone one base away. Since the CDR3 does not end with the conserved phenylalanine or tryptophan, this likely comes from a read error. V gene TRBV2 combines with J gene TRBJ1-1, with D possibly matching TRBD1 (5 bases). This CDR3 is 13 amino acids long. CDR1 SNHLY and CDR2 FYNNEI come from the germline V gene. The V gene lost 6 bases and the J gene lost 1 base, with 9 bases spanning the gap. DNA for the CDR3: TGTGCCAGCAGAGTCGACAGGAACACTGAAGCTTTCCTT. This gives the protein CASRVDRNTEAFL.

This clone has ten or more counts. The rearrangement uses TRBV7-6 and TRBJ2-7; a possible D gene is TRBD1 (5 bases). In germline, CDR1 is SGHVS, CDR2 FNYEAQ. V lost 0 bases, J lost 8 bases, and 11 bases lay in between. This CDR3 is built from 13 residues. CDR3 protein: CASSLAQQEKQYF. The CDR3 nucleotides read TGTGCCAGCAGCTTAGCTCAACAGGAGAAGCAGTACTTC. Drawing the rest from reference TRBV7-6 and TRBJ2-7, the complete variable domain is GAGVSQSPRYKVTKRGQDVALRCDPISGHVSLYWYRQALGQGPEFLTYFNYEAQQDKSGLPNDRFSAERPEGSISTLTIQRTEQRDSAMYRCASSLAQQEKQYFGPGTRLTVT.

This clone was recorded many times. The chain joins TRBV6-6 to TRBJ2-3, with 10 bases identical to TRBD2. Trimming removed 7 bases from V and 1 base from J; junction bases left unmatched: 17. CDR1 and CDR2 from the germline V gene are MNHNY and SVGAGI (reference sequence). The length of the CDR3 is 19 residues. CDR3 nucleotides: TGTGCCAGCATGGGGGGGCTAGCGGGAGTTTCTCTCCGCACAGATACGCAGTATTTT. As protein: CASMGGLAGVSLRTDTQYF.

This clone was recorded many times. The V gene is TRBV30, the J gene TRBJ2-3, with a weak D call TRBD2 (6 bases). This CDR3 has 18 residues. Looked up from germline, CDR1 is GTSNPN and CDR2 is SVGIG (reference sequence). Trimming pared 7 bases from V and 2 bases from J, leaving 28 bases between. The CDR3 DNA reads TGTGCCTCCACCCGCATCGCCACCGGTTTAGCGGACACAGATACGCAGTATTTT. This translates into CASTRIATGLADTDTQYF.

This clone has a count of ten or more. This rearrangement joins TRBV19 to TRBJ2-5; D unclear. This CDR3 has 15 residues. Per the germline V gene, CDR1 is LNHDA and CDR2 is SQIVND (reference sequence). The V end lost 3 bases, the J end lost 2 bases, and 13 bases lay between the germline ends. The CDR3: CASSIWSAGQETQYF. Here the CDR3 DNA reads TGTGCCAGTAGTATTTGGTCCGCTGGACAAGAGACCCAGTACTTC.

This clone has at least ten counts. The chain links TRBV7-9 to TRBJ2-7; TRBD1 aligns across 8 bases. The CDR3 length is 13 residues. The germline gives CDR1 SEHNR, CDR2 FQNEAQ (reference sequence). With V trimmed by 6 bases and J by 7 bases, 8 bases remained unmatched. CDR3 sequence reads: CASRLTGEEEQYF. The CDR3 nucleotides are TGTGCCAGCAGATTGACAGGGGAGGAAGAGCAGTACTTC.

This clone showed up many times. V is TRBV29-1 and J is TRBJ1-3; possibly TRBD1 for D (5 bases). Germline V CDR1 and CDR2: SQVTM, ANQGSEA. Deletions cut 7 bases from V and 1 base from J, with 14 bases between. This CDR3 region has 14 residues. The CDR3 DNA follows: TGCAGCGCTGCCCCAGACAGTTCTGGAAACACCATATATTTT. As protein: CSAAPDSSGNTIYF.

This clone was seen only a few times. CDR3 in amino acids: CASSSTYEQYF. CDR3 DNA: TGTGCCAGCAGCTCGACTTACGAGCAGTACTTC. This sequence joins TRBV7-9 and TRBJ2-7; no firm D call. Germline CDR1 and CDR2: SEHNR and FQNEAQ (reference sequence). V was shortened by 4 bases and J by 4 bases, with 5 bases between the two germline ends. The CDR3 consists of 11 residues.

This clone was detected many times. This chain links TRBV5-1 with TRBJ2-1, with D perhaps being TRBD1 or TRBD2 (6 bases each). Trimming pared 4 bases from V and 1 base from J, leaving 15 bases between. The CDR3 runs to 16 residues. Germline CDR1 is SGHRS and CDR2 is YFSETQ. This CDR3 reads CASSAWGAGSYNEQFF. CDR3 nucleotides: TGCGCCAGCAGCGCGTGGGGGGCGGGGTCCTACAATGAGCAGTTCTTC.